This TCR beta chain derives from a study of multiple sclerosis patients with progressive multifocal leukoencephalopathy. Overall study findings and caveats: PML-onset expanded TRB clones were detectable before and during natalizumab therapy. TRBV and TRBJ usage showed no common pattern when PML developed. Less diverse TRB repertoires were suggested in most PML patients.

TCRdb keeps only in-frame clones here, not all; method: immunoSEQ multiplex PCR. The profile shows about 30,000 clones, 92% of them singletons. The time point is: before natalizumab initiation. The T0 samples predate the first natalizumab infusion. With respect to this clone: Its antigen remains unidentified.

Germline V gene data show CDR1 as LNHDA and CDR2 as SQIVND (reference sequence). The length of the CDR3 is 15 residues. Unmatched junction bases numbered 9, after V lost 9 bases and J lost 8 bases. The receptor was isolated from a man aged 30 to 45 with multiple sclerosis. The sample comprised PBMCs. The chain uses TRBV19 and TRBJ2-1, with 14 bases fitting TRBD2. CDR3 nucleotide sequence: TGTGCCAGCAAAGGGACTAGCGGGAGTATTCATGAGCAGTTCTTC. Its protein is CASKGTSGSIHEQFF. The variable domain in full, with the rest retrieved from reference TRBV19 and TRBJ2-1, is DGGITQSPKYLFRKEGQNVTLSCEQNLNHDAMYWYRQDPGQGLRLIYYSQIVNDFQKGDIAEGYSVSREKKESFPLTVTSAQKNPTAFYLCASKGTSGSIHEQFFGPGTRLTVL.